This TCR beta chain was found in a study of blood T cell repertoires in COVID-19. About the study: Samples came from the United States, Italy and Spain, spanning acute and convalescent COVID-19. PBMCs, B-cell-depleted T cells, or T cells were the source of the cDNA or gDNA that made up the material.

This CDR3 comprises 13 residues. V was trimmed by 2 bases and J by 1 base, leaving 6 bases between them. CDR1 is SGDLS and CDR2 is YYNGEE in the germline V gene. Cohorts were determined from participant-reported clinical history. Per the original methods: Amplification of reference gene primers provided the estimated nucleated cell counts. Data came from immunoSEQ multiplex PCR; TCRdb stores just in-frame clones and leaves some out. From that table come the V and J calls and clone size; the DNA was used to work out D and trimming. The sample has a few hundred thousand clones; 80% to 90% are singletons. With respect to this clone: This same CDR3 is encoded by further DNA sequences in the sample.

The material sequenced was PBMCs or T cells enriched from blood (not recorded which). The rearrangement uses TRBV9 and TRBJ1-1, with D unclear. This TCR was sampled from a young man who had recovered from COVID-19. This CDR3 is CASSVGPNTEAFF. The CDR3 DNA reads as TGTGCCAGCAGCGTTGGGCCGAACACTGAAGCTTTCTTT.